These 24 T cell receptor beta chains came from one sample sequenced in a study of cytomegalovirus exposure and HLA in healthy donors. A multiplex PCR was run with 60 Vbeta primers and 13 Jbeta primers. Here immunoSEQ multiplex PCR was the method, and the copy in TCRdb shows in-frame clones only, minus some. The data show about 54,000 clones, approximately 81% seen once. Sequencing used PBMCs. These receptors were taken from a young woman in good health and CMV-seronegative.

This rearrangement joins TRBV7-3 to TRBJ2-2, with 10 nucleotides matching TRBD2. The CDR3 runs 15 residues. V lost 3 bases, J lost 3 bases, and 1 base stayed unmatched. Germline CDR1 SGHTA, CDR2 FQGTGA. The CDR3 here is CASSFGLADTGELFF. The CDR3, as DNA: TGTGCCAGCAGCTTCGGACTAGCGGACACCGGGGAGCTGTTTTTT.

The chain employs TRBV19 and TRBJ2-2; D may be TRBD1 (5 bases). The CDR3 is made up of 18 amino acids. Germline CDR1 and CDR2: LNHDA and SQIVND (reference sequence). The germline V and J ends were trimmed by 1 base and 0 bases, with 15 bases remaining between them. As DNA, the CDR3 is TGTGCCAGTAGTATAGGGCAGGGAAGGAGCGCGAACACCGGGGAGCTGTTTTTT. Its translation: CASSIGQGRSANTGELFF. The whole variable domain, remainder taken from reference TRBV19 and TRBJ2-2, is DGGITQSPKYLFRKEGQNVTLSCEQNLNHDAMYWYRQDPGQGLRLIYYSQIVNDFQKGDIAEGYSVSREKKESFPLTVTSAQKNPTAFYLCASSIGQGRSANTGELFFGEGSRLTVL.

This clone was observed a few times. The chain joins TRBV30 to TRBJ2-7, with D maybe TRBD2 (6 bases). Germline V gene data show CDR1 as GTSNPN and CDR2 as SVGIG (reference sequence). This CDR3 region has 14 residues. Trimming stripped 3 bases from V and 3 bases from J, with 15 bases between. CDR3 nucleotide sequence: TGTGCCTGGAGGAAAGCGGGTTCCGTCTACGAGCAGTACTTC. Translated, it gives CAWRKAGSVYEQYF.

V and J are TRBV11-2 and TRBJ2-7, with D tentatively TRBD2 (5 bases). The germline V gene encodes CDR1 SGHAT and CDR2 FQNNGV. Trimming shortened V by 6 bases and J by 5 bases, and 26 bases separated the two germline ends. CDR3 size: 17 residues. CDR3 protein: CASSLPPTFGLADEQYF. For the CDR3, the DNA is TGTGCCAGCAGTCTACCCCCAACTTTTGGACTGGCGGACGAGCAGTACTTC.

The chain employs TRBV11-2 and TRBJ2-1; 7 bases map to TRBD2. J lost 15 bases, V lost 5 bases, and 13 bases had no gene match. The CDR3 length is 13 residues. The V gene's germline CDR1 is SGHAT and CDR2 FQNNGV. CDR3 sequence reads: CASSQVRRESVFF. In DNA, the CDR3 is TGTGCCAGCAGCCAGGTACGGCGGGAGTCCGTGTTCTTC. Variable domain in full (rest from reference TRBV11-2 and TRBJ2-1): EAGVAQSPRYKIIEKRQSVAFWCNPISGHATLYWYQQILGQGPKLLIQFQNNGVVDDSQLPKDRFSAERLKGVDSTLKIQPAKLEDSAVYLCASSQVRRESVFFGPGTRLTVL.

This clone was counted once. This chain links TRBV19 with TRBJ2-1; 7 bases match TRBD1. Germline CDR1 is LNHDA and CDR2 is SQIVND (reference sequence). This CDR3 spans 15 amino acids. V trimming: 5 bases; J trimming: 3 bases; junction bases outside the gene matches: 7. The CDR3 DNA sequence: TGTGCCAGTAGTCCATACCGGGACAGCTACAATGAGCAGTTCTTC. The encoded protein is CASSPYRDSYNEQFF.

The chain carries TRBV5-4 and TRBJ2-1; 10 bases map to TRBD2. The ends lost 7 bases at V and 9 bases at J; junction bases unmatched: 7. The CDR3 sequence is 13 residues long. From germline, CDR1 is SGHNT and CDR2 YYREEE (reference sequence). The CDR3 is CASWASGSVEQFF. DNA for the CDR3: TGTGCCAGCTGGGCTAGCGGGAGTGTTGAGCAGTTCTTC. Looking up the rest from reference TRBV5-4 and TRBJ2-1 gives the full variable domain: ETGVTQSPTHLIKTRGQQVTLRCSSQSGHNTVSWYQQALGQGPQFIFQYYREEENGRGNFPPRFSGLQFPNYSSELNVNALELDDSALYLCASWASGSVEQFFGPGTRLTVL.

This chain links TRBV6-1 with TRBJ1-2, with D uncertain. Germline V gives CDR1 MNHNS, CDR2 SASEGT. This CDR3 has 13 residues. Trimming shortened V by 2 bases and J by 4 bases, and 8 bases separated the two germline ends. The CDR3 here is CASSENPGYGYTF. CDR3 in DNA: TGTGCCAGCAGTGAAAACCCAGGCTATGGCTACACCTTC.

This clone was observed once. The rearrangement links TRBV7-8 to TRBJ2-7; 11 positions match TRBD2. Looked up from germline, CDR1 is SGHVS and CDR2 is FQNEAQ. Trimming at V came to 0 bases and at J to 2 bases, leaving 3 bases not matched to a gene. CDR3 length: 16 amino acids. CDR3 nucleotide sequence: TGTGCCAGCAGCTTAGCGACTAGCGGGACCCCCTACGAGCAGTACTTC. Amino acid sequence: CASSLATSGTPYEQYF.

This chain links TRBV28 with TRBJ1-5; D not certain. The V end lost 4 bases, the J end lost 0 bases, and 7 bases lay between the germline ends. Germline V lookup: CDR1 MDHEN, CDR2 SYDVKM. CDR3 length: 14 amino acids. DNA for the CDR3: TGTGCCAGCAGTTCGGGTGGTAGCAATCAGCCCCAGCATTTT. It encodes CASSSGGSNQPQHF.

This chain uses TRBV11-3 with TRBJ2-5; TRBD1 agrees at 9 bases. The V gene's germline CDR1 is SGHNT and CDR2 YENEEA. The CDR3 contains 14 residues. V lost 5 bases, J lost 2 bases, and 3 bases stayed unmatched. Here the CDR3 reads CASSPDRGQETQYF. The CDR3, as DNA: TGTGCCAGCAGCCCCGACAGGGGGCAAGAGACCCAGTACTTC.

This chain uses TRBV30 with TRBJ1-2; 8 nucleotides agree with TRBD1. J gave up 6 bases and V 3 bases, and 6 bases lay outside the gene matches. Germline V gives CDR1 GTSNPN, CDR2 SVGIG (reference sequence). The CDR3 contains 13 residues. The CDR3 sequence: CAWRKDREDGYTF. DNA for the CDR3: TGTGCCTGGAGGAAGGACAGGGAAGATGGCTACACCTTC.

This chain links TRBV27 with TRBJ1-4; 7 nucleotides align to TRBD1. The CDR3 loop spans 16 amino acids. V lost 4 bases, J lost 3 bases, and 8 bases stayed unmatched. Germline-derived CDR1 and CDR2 are MNHEY and SMNVEV (reference sequence). This CDR3 reads CASSSRQGAPNEKLFF. CDR3 DNA sequence: TGTGCCAGCAGTTCAAGACAGGGCGCCCCTAATGAAAAACTGTTTTTT.

This chain uses TRBV28 with TRBJ2-1, with a weak D call TRBD2 (6 bases). CDR1 is MDHEN and CDR2 is SYDVKM in the germline V gene. Trimming removed 10 bases from V and 6 bases from J, with 16 bases in between. The CDR3 sequence is 13 residues long. CDR3 loop: CAILRAGVNEQFF. The CDR3 region has the DNA TGTGCCATCTTAAGAGCGGGTGTCAATGAGCAGTTCTTC. Filled out from reference TRBV28 and TRBJ2-1, the complete variable domain reads DVKVTQSSRYLVKRTGEKVFLECVQDMDHENMFWYRQDPGLGLRLIYFSYDVKMKEKGDIPEGYSVSREKKERFSLILESASTNQTSMYLCAILRAGVNEQFFGPGTRLTVL.

The CDR3 is CASSLEAGRFQEQYF. The CDR3 DNA follows: TGCGCCAGCAGCTTGGAGGCAGGGAGGTTTCAGGAGCAGTACTTC. The genes are TRBV5-1 and TRBJ2-7, with D tentatively TRBD2 (6 bases). The CDR3 spans 15 residues. Looked up from germline, CDR1 is SGHRS and CDR2 is YFSETQ. Trimming removed 0 bases from V and 7 bases from J, with 17 bases in between.

The chain carries TRBV7-9 and TRBJ2-7, with TRBD1 identical over 7 bases. CDR3 length: 17 amino acids. Germline assignment: CDR1 SEHNR and CDR2 FQNEAQ (reference sequence). V shed 4 bases and J 0 bases; nucleotides not matched to a gene: 12. Here the CDR3 reads CASSSDTTTGTSYEQYF. The CDR3 nucleotides read TGTGCCAGCAGCTCCGATACTACGACAGGGACCTCCTACGAGCAGTACTTC.

The rearrangement joins TRBV7-6 to TRBJ2-2, with D maybe TRBD1 (5 bases). Germline CDR1 is SGHVS and CDR2 is FNYEAQ. The CDR3 has 15 residues. The V end was cut by 5 bases, the J end by 4 bases, with 14 bases between. The CDR3 loop reads CASSRVGDVTGELFF. The CDR3 nucleotides are TGTGCCAGCAGCCGGGTAGGGGATGTCACCGGGGAGCTGTTTTTT.

CDR3 protein: CASSFLAALYNEQFF. The DNA of the CDR3 is TGTGCCAGCAGTTTCTTGGCGGCACTCTACAATGAGCAGTTCTTC. V is TRBV28 and J is TRBJ2-1, with D hard to call. The CDR3 sequence is 15 residues long. Germline V gives CDR1 MDHEN, CDR2 SYDVKM. Trimming left V 3 bases short and J 3 bases short, with 12 bases between. Complete variable domain (other parts from reference TRBV28 and TRBJ2-1): DVKVTQSSRYLVKRTGEKVFLECVQDMDHENMFWYRQDPGLGLRLIYFSYDVKMKEKGDIPEGYSVSREKKERFSLILESASTNQTSMYLCASSFLAALYNEQFFGPGTRLTVL.

This clone was recorded a few times. The chain employs TRBV15 and TRBJ2-3; 11 nucleotides line up with TRBD1. The J segment lost 4 bases and the V segment lost 5 bases, leaving 5 bases of the junction unmatched. CDR3 size: 15 residues. Per the germline V gene, CDR1 is LNHNV and CDR2 is YYDKDF (reference sequence). The CDR3 nucleotides read TGTGCCACCAGCTCCGGGACAGGGGGTGCAGATACGCAGTATTTT. Encoded protein: CATSSGTGGADTQYF.

This chain uses TRBV7-3 with TRBJ1-6; a weak D match, TRBD1 (5 bases). The germline V and J ends were trimmed by 2 bases and 8 bases, with 13 bases remaining between them. Per germline, CDR1 SGHTA and CDR2 FQGTGA. The CDR3 has 15 residues. The CDR3 region is CASSLFSGGDSPLHF. For the CDR3, the DNA is TGTGCCAGCAGCTTATTTTCTGGGGGGGATTCACCCCTCCACTTT.

This chain's CDR3 is CASSIISSGTDTQYF. DNA for the CDR3: TGTGCCAGTAGTATTATCAGCTCGGGGACAGATACGCAGTATTTT. The chain is built from TRBV19 and TRBJ2-3; TRBD2 is a possible D gene (5 bases). V lost 3 bases and J 3 bases, leaving 13 bases between the germline ends. Per the germline V gene, CDR1 is LNHDA and CDR2 is SQIVND (reference sequence). The CDR3 has 15 residues.

The chain joins TRBV5-1 to TRBJ2-5; 9 bases are a match to TRBD1. V shed 0 bases and J 4 bases; nucleotides not matched to a gene: 7. The CDR3 contains 16 residues. Germline CDR1 is SGHRS and CDR2 is YFSETQ. In nucleotides, the CDR3 is TGCGCCAGCAGCTTGGGCAGGACAGGGGTAGCAGAGACCCAGTACTTC. Amino acids: CASSLGRTGVAETQYF. Together with reference TRBV5-1 and TRBJ2-5, the CDR3 gives the full variable domain: KAGVTQTPRYLIKTRGQQVTLSCSPISGHRSVSWYQQTPGQGLQFLFEYFSETQRNKGNFPGRFSGRQFSNSRSEMNVSTLELGDSALYLCASSLGRTGVAETQYFGPGTRLLVL.

The V and J genes are TRBV6-4 and TRBJ2-1; D not resolved. CDR3 length equals 16 residues. From germline, CDR1 is MRHNA and CDR2 SNTAGT. With 0 bases removed from V and 6 bases from J, the gap between germline ends came to 15 bases. CDR3 DNA sequence: TGTGCCAGCAGTGACTCGTACAGAACGACCGTCAATGAGCAGTTCTTC. Translating gives CASSDSYRTTVNEQFF.

The CDR3 sequence is CATSRPPRTGGGDTQYF. CDR3 nucleotides: TGTGCCACCAGCAGACCTCCGAGGACAGGGGGCGGAGATACGCAGTATTTT. The chain recombines TRBV15 with TRBJ2-3; 11 positions agree with TRBD1. The CDR3 sequence is 17 residues long. Germline V CDR1 and CDR2: LNHNV, YYDKDF (reference sequence). The junction had 9 bases not matched to a gene; V was cut back by 2 bases and J by 5 bases.